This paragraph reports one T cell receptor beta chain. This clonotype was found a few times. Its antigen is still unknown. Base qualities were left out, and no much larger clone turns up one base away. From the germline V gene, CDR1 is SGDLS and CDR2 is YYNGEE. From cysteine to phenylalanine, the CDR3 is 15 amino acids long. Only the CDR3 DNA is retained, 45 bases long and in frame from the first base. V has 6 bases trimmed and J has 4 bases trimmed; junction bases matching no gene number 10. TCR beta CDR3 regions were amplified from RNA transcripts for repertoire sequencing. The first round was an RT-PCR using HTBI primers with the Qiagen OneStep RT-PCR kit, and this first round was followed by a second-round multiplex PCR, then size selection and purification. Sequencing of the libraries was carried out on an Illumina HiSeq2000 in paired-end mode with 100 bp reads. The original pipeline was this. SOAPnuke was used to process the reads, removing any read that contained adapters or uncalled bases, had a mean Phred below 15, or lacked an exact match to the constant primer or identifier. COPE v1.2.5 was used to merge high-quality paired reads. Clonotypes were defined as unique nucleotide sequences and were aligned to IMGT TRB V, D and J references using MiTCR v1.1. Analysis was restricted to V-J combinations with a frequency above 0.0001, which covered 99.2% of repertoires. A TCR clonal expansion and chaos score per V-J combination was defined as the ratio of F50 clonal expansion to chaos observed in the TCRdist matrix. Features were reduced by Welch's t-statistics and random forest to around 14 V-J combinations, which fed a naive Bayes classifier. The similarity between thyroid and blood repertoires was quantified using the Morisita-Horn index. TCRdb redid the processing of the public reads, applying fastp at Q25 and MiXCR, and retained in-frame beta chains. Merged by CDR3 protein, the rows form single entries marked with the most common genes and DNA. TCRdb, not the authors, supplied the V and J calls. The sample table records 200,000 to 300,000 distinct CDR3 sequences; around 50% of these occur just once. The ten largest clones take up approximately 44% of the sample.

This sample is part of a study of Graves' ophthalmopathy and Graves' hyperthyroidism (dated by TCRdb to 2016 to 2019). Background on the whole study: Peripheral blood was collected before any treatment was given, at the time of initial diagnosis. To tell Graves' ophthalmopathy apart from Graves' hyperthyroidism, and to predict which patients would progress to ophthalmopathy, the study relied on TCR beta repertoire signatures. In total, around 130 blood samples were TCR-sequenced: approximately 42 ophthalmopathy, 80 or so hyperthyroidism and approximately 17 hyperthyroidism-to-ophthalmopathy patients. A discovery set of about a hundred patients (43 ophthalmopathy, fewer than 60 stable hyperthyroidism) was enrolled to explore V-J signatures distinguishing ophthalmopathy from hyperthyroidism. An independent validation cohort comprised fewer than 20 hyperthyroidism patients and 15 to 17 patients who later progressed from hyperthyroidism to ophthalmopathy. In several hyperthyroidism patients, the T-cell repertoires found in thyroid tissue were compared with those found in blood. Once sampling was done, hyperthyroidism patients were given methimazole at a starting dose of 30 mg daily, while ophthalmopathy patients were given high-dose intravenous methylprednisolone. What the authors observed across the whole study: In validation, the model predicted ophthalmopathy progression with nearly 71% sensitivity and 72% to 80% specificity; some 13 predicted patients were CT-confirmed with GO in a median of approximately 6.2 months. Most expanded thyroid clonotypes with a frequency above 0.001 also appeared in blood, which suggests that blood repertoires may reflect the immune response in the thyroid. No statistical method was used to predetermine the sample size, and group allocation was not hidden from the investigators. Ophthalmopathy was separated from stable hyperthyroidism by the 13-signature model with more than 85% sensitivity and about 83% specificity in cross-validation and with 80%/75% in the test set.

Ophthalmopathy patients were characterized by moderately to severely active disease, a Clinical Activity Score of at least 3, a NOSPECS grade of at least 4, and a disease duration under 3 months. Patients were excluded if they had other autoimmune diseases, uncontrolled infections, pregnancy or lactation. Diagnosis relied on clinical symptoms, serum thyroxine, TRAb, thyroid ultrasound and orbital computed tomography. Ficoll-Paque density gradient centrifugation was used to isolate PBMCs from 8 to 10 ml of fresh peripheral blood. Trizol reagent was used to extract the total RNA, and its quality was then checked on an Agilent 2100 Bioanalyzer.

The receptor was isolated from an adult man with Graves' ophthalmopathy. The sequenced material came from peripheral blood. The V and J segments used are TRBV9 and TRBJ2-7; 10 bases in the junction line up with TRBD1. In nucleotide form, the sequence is TGTGCCAGCACCCCCAGTCAGGGACAGGGGTACGAGCAGTACTTC. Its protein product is CASTPSQGQGYEQYF.